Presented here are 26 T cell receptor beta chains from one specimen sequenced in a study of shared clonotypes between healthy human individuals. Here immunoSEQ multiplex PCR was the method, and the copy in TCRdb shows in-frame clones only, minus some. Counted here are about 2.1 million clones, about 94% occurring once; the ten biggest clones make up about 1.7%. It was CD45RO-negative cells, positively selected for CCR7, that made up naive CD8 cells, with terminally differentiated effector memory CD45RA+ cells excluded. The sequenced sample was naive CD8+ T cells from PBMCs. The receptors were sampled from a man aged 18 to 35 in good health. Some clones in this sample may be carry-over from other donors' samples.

For the CDR3, the DNA is TGTGCCAGTACCCGCGGGACAGAAGTCACCGGGGAGCTGTTTTTT. Residues: CASTRGTEVTGELFF. This chain joins TRBV19 and TRBJ2-2; possible D gene TRBD1, 7 bases. V lost 7 bases and J lost 4, with 16 bases in between. From germline, CDR1 is LNHDA and CDR2 SQIVND (reference sequence). CDR3 size: 15 residues.

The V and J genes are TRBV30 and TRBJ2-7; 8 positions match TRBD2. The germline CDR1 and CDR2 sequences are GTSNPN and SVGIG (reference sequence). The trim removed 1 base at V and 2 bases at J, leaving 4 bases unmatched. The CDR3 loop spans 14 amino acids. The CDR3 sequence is CAWSGGGRPYEQYF. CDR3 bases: TGTGCCTGGAGTGGCGGCGGGAGGCCCTACGAGCAGTACTTC. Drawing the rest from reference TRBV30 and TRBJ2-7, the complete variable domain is SQTIHQWPATLVQPVGSPLSLECTVEGTSNPNLYWYRQAAGRGLQLLFYSVGIGQISSEVPQNLSASRPQDRQFILSSKKLLLSDSGFYLCAWSGGGRPYEQYFGPGTRLTVT.

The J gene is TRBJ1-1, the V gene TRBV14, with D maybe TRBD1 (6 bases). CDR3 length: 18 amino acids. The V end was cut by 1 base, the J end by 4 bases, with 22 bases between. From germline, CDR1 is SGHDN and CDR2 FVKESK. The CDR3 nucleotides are TGTGCCAGCAGCCAAGTAAAAGGGGGGCCGGGACGCTTCACTGAAGCTTTCTTT. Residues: CASSQVKGGPGRFTEAFF.

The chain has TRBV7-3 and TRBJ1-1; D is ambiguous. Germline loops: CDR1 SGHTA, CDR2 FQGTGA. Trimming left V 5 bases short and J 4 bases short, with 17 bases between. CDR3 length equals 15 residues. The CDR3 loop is CASSPGSREGTEAFF. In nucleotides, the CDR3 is TGTGCCAGCAGCCCCGGAAGCCGGGAGGGCACTGAAGCTTTCTTT.

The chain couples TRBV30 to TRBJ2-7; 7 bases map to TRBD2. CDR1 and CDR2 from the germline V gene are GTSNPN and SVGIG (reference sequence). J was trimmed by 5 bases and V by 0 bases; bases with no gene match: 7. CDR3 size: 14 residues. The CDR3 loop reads CAWSVGTGGDEQYF. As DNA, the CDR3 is TGTGCCTGGAGTGTTGGGACTGGGGGGGACGAGCAGTACTTC. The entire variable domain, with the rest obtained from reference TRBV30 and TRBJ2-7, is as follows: SQTIHQWPATLVQPVGSPLSLECTVEGTSNPNLYWYRQAAGRGLQLLFYSVGIGQISSEVPQNLSASRPQDRQFILSSKKLLLSDSGFYLCAWSVGTGGDEQYFGPGTRLTVT.

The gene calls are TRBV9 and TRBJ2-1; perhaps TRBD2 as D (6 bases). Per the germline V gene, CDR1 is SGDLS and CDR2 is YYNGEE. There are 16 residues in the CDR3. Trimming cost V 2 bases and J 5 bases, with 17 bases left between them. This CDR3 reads CASSVSRLGSHNEQFF. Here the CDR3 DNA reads TGTGCCAGCAGCGTTTCCCGACTAGGGTCCCACAATGAGCAGTTCTTC. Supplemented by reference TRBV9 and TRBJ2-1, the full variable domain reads DSGVTQTPKHLITATGQRVTLRCSPRSGDLSVYWYQQSLDQGLQFLIQYYNGEERAKGNILERFSAQQFPDLHSELNLSSLELGDSALYFCASSVSRLGSHNEQFFGPGTRLTVL.

CDR3 amino acids: CASPGPRQGLGDTIYF. CDR3 DNA sequence: TGTGCCAGCCCGGGGCCTCGACAGGGGCTCGGAGACACCATATATTTT. The chain links TRBV7-9 to TRBJ1-3, with TRBD1 matching over 8 bases. The CDR3 covers 16 residues. V gave up 8 bases and J gave up 8 bases; unmatched junction bases: 17. Germline V gives CDR1 SEHNR, CDR2 FQNEAQ (reference sequence).

DNA for the CDR3: TGTGCCAGCACCTCATCCGGGGAGCTGTTTTTT. It specifies CASTSSGELFF. The chain recombines TRBV27 with TRBJ2-2; D is unclear. V was shortened by 7 bases and J by 6 bases, with 6 bases between the two germline ends. This CDR3 contains 11 residues. Germline V gene lookup returns CDR1 MNHEY and CDR2 SMNVEV (reference sequence).

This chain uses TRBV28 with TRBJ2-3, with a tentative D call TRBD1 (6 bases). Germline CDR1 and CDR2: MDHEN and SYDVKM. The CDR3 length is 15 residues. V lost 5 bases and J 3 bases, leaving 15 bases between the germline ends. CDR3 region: CASSRAQGNTDTQYF. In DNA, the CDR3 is TGTGCCAGCAGTAGGGCGCAGGGGAATACAGATACGCAGTATTTT.

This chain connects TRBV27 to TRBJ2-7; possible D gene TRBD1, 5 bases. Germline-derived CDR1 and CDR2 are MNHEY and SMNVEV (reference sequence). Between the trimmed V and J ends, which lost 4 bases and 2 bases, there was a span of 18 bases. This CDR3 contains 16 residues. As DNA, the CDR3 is TGTGCCAGCAGTTCTTCCCGACAGTTGTTTCCCTACGAGCAGTACTTC. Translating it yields CASSSSRQLFPYEQYF.

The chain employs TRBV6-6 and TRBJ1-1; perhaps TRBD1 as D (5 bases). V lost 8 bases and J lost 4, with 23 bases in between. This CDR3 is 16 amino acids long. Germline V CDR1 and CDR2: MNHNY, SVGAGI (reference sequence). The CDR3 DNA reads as TGTGCCAGCCAGGTGGGGGGGTTTTTGTTAGGCACTGAAGCTTTCTTT. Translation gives CASQVGGFLLGTEAFF.

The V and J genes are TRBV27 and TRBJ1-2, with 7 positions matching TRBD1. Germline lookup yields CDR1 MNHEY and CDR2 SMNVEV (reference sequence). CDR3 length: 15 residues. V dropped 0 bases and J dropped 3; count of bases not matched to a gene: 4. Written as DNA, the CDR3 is TGTGCCAGCAGTTTATCGCCGGGGACAGACTATGGCTACACCTTC. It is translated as CASSLSPGTDYGYTF.

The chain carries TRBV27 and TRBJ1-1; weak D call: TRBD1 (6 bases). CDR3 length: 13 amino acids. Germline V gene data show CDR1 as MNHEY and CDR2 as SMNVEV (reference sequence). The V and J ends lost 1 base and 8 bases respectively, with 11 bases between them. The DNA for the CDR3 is TGTGCCAGCAGTTTATTGGGGGCAGGGGAAGCTTTCTTT. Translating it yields CASSLLGAGEAFF.

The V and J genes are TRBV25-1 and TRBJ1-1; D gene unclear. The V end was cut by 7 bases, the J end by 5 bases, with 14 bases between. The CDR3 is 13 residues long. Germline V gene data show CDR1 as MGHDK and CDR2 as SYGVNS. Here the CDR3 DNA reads TGTGCCAGCACCCCGACCGTGCTTACTGAAGCTTTCTTT. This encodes CASTPTVLTEAFF.

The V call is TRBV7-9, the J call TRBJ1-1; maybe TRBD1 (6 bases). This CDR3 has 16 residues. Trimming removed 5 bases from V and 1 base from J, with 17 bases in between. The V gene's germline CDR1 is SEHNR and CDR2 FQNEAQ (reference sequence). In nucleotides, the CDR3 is TGTGCCAGCAGCCCACAGGGCCCGGGGAGGAACACTGAAGCTTTCTTT. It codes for CASSPQGPGRNTEAFF.

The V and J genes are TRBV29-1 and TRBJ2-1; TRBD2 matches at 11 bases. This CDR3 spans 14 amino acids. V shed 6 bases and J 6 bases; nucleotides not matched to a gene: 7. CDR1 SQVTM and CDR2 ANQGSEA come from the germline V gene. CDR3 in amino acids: CSVTGTSGTNEQFF. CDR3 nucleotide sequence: TGCAGCGTAACCGGGACTAGCGGTACCAATGAGCAGTTCTTC.

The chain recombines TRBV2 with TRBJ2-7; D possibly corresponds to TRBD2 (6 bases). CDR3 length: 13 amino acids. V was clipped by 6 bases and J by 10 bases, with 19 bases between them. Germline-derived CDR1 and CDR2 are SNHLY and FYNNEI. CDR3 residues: CASRARDFPDQYF. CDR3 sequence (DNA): TGTGCCAGCAGAGCCAGGGACTTTCCGGATCAGTACTTC.

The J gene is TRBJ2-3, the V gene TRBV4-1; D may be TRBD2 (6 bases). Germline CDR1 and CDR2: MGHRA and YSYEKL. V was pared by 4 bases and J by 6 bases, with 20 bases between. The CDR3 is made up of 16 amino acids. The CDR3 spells CASSRTDSIGGDTQYF. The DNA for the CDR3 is TGCGCCAGCAGCCGAACGGACTCCATCGGAGGGGATACGCAGTATTTT.

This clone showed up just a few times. The CDR3 loop reads CASSLGPTRSGGRSLYEQYF. CDR3 nucleotides: TGTGCCAGCAGCTTAGGCCCGACCCGTTCGGGCGGGAGGAGTCTCTACGAGCAGTACTTC. J is TRBJ2-7 and V is TRBV7-6; 8 nucleotides line up with TRBD2. J was trimmed by 3 bases and V by 1 base; bases with no gene match: 20. This CDR3 comprises 20 residues. CDR1 and CDR2 (germline): SGHVS, FNYEAQ.

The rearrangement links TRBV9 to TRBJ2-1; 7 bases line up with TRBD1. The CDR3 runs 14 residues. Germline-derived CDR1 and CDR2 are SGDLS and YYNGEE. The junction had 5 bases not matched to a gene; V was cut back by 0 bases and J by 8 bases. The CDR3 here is CASSVGPTGDEQFF. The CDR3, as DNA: TGTGCCAGCAGCGTAGGCCCTACAGGGGATGAGCAGTTCTTC.

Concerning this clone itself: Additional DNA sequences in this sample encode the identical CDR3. CDR3 sequence (DNA): TGTGCCAGTAGTATAGGGAGGGGCAATCAGCCCCAGCATTTT. It specifies CASSIGRGNQPQHF. This chain connects TRBV19 to TRBJ1-5; unclear D gene. CDR3 length equals 14 residues. Deletions cut 1 base from V and 2 bases from J, with 6 bases between. Germline lookup yields CDR1 LNHDA and CDR2 SQIVND (reference sequence).

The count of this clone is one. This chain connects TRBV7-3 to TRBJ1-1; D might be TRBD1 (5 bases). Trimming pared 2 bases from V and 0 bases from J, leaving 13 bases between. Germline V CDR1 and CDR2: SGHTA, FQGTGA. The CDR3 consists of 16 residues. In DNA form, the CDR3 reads TGTGCCAGCAGCTTAGGGGGGGTGACCTTGAACACTGAAGCTTTCTTT. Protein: CASSLGGVTLNTEAFF.

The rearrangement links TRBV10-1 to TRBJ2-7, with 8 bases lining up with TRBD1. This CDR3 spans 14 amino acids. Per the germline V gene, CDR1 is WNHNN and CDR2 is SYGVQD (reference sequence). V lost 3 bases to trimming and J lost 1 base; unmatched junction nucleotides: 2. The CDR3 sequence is CASSEQGESYEQYF. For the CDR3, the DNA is TGCGCCAGCAGTGAACAGGGGGAATCCTACGAGCAGTACTTC.

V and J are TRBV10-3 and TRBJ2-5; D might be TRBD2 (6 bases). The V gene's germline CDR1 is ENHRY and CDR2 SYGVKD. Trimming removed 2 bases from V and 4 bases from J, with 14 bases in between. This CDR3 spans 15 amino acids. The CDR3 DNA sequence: TGTGCCATCAGTGAGCGAGGGACTCCAGGAGAGACCCAGTACTTC. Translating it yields CAISERGTPGETQYF.

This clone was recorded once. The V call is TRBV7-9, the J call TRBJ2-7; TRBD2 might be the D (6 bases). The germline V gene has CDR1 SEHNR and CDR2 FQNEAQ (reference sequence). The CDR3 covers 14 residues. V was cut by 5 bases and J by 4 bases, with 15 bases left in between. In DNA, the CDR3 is TGTGCCAGCAGCAATACAGGAGGGTGGTACGAGCAGTACTTC. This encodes CASSNTGGWYEQYF.

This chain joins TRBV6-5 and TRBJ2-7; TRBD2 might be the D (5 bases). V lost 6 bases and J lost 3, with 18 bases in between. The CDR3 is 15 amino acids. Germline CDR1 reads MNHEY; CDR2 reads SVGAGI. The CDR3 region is CASRTPPVEVYEQYF. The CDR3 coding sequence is TGTGCCAGCAGGACCCCTCCTGTGGAGGTCTACGAGCAGTACTTC.